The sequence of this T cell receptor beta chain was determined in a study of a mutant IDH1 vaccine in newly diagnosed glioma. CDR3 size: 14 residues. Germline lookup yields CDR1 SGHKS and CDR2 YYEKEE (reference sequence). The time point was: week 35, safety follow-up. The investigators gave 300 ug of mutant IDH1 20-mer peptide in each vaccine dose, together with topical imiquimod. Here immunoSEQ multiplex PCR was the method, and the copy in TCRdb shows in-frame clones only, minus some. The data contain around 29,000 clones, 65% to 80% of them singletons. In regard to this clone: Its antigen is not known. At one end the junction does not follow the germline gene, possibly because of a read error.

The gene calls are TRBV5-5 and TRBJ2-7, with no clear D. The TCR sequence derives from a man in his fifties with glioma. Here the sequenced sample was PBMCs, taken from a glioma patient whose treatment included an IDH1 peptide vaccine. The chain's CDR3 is CASSSLLSSHEQYF. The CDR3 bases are TGTGCCAGCAGCTCCCTCTTAAGCTCCCACGAGCAGTACTTC.